This section outlines one T cell receptor beta chain sequence together with its context. This same CDR3 is encoded by further DNA sequences in the sample. These data are taken from a study of blood T cell repertoires in COVID-19. As for the study in general: Acute-phase and convalescent COVID-19 samples originated in the United States, Italy and Spain.

V was clipped by 5 bases and J by 4 bases; unmatched bases: 5. In germline, CDR1 is SGHNT, CDR2 YENEEA. The CDR3 has 14 residues. Repertoires were generated with immunoSEQ multiplex PCR, while TCRdb's copy carries only in-frame clones and drops some. The sample lists roughly 570,000 clones; around 90% were seen once. Recruited during active infection, patients (from Seattle) were subsequently followed longitudinally. Sequencing used peripheral blood. The receptor was isolated from a woman between 45 and 60 years old with COVID-19, enrolled during active disease. The chain uses TRBV11-3 and TRBJ2-3; 8 bases match TRBD2. For the CDR3, the DNA is TGTGCCAGCAGCCTCGGGGGGGGCGCAGATACGCAGTATTTT. Amino acid sequence: CASSLGGGADTQYF. Variable domain in full (rest from reference TRBV11-3 and TRBJ2-3): EAGVVQSPRYKIIEKKQPVAFWCNPISGHNTLYWYLQNLGQGPELLIRYENEEAVDDSQLPKDRFSAERLKGVDSTLKIQPAELGDSAVYLCASSLGGGADTQYFGPGTRLTVL.